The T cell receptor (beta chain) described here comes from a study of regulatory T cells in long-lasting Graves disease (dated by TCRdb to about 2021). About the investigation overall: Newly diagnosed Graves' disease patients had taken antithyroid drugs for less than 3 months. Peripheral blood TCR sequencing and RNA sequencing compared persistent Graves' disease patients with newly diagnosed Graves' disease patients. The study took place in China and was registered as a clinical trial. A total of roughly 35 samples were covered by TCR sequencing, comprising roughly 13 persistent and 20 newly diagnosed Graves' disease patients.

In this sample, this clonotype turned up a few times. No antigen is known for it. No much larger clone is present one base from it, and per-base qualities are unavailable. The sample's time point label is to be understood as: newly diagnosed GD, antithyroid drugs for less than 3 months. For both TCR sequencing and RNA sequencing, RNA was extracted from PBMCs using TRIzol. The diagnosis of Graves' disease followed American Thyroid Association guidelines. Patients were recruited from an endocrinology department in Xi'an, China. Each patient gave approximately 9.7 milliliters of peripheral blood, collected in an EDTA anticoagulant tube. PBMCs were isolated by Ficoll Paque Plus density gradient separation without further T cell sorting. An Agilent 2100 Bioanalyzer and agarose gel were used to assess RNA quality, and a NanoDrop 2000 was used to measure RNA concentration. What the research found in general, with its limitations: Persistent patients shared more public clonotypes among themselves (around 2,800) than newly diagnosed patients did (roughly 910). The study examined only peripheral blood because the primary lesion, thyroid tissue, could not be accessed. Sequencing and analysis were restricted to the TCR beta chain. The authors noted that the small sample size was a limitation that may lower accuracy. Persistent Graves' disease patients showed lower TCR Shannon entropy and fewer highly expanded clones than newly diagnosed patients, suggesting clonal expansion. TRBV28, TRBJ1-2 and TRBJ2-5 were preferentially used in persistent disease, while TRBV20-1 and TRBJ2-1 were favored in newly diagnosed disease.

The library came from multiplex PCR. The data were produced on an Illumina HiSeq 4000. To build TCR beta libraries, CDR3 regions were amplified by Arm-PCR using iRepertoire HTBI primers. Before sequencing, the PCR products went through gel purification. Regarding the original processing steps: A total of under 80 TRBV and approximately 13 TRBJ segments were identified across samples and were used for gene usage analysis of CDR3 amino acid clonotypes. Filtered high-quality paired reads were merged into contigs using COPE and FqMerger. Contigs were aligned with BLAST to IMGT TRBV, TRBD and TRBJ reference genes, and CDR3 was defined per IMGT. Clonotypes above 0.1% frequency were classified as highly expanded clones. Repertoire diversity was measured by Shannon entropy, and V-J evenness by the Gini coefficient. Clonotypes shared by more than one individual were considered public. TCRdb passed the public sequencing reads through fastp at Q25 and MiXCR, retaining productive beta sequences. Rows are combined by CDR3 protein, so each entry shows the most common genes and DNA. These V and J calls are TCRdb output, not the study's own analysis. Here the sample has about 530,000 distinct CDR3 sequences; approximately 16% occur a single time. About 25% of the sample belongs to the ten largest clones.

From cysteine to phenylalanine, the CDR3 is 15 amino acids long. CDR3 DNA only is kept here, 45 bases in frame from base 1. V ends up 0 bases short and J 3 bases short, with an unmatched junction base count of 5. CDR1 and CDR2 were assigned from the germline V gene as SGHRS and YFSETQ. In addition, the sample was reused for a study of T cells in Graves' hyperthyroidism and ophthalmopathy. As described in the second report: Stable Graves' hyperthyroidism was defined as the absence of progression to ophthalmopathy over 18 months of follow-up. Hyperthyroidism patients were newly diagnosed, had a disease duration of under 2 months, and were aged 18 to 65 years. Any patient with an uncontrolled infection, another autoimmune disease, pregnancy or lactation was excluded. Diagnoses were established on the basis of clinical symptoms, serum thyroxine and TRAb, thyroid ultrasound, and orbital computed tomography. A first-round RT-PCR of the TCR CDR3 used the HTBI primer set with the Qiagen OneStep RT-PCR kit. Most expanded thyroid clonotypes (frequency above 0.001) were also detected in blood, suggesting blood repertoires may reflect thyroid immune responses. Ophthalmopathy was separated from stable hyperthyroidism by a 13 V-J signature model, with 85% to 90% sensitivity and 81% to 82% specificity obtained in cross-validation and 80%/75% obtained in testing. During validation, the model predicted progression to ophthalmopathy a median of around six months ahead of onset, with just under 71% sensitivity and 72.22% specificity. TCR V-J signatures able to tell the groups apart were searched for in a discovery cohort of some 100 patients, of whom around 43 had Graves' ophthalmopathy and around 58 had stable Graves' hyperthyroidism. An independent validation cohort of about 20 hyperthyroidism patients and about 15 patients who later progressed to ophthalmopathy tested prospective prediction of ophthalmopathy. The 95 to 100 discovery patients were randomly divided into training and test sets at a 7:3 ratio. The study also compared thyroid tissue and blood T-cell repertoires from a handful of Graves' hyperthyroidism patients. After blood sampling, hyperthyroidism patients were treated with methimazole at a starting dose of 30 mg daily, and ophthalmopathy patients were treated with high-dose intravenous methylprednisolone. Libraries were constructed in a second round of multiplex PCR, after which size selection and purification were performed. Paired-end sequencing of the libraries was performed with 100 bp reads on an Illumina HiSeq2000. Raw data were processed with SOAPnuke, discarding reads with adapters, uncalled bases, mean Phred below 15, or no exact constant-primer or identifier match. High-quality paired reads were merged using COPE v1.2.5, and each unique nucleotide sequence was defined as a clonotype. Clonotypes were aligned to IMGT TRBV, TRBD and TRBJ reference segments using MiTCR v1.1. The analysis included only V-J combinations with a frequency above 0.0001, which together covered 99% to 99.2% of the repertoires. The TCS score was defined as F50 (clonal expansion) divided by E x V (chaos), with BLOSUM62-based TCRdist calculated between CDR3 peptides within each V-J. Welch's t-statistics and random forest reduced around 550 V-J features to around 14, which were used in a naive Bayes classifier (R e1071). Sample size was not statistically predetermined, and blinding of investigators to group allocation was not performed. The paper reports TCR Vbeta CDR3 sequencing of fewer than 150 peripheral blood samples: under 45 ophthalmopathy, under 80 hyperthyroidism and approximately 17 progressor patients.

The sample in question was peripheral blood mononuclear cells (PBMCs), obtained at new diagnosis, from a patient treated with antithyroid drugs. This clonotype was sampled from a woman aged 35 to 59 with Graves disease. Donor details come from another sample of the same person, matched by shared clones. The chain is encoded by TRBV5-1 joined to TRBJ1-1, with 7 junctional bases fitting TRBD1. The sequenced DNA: TGCGCCAGCAGCTTGGCGCCCAGGGGGGACACTGAAGCTTTCTTT. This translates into CASSLAPRGDTEAFF.